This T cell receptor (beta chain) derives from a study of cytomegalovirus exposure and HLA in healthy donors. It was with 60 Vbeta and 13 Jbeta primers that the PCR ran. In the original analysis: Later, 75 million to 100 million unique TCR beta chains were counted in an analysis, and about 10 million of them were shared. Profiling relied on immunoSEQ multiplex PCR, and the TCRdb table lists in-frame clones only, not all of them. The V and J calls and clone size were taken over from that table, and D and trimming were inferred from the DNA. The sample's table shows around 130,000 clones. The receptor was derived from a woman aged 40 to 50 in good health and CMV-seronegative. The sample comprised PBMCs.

The CDR3 here is CASSLEADVQLGGAFF. CDR3 nucleotides: TGTGCCAGCAGCTTAGAGGCCGACGTACAATTAGGGGGAGCTTTCTTT. This chain connects TRBV7-2 to TRBJ1-1; D is perhaps TRBD1 (6 bases). V lost 1 base and J 10 bases, leaving 22 bases between the germline ends. Germline V gives CDR1 SGHTA, CDR2 FQGNSA. The CDR3 has 16 amino acids.